The next 8 T cell receptor beta chains were all read from a single sample in a study of CDR3 diversity in severe acne. MiXCR was run by TCRdb on the PCR reads, yielding one entry per CDR3 protein. In the table there are about 100,000 distinct CDR3 sequences, about half of which are singletons. The source material was blood. The receptors stem from a male donor with acne.

Only one count was recorded for this clonotype. The rearrangement joins TRBV7-4 to TRBJ2-5, with a tentative D call TRBD2 (6 bases). V was pared by 4 bases and J by 3 bases, with 9 bases between. This CDR3 spans 13 amino acids. The V gene's germline CDR1 is SGHVT and CDR2 SQSDAQ. CDR3 in amino acids: CASSSPGEETQYF. DNA for the CDR3: TGTGCCAGCAGCTCGCCGGGGGAAGAGACCCAGTACTTC.

A note on this clonotype: Its ends do not fully match the called genes, so a read error is possible. The chain is built from TRBV10-1 and TRBJ2-5; 9 bases line up with TRBD1. The germline gives CDR1 WNHNN, CDR2 SYGVQD (reference sequence). The CDR3 sequence is 17 residues long. CDR3 loop: CASSGPPGQGAQETQYF. DNA of the CDR3: TGTGCCAGCAGCGGACCACCGGGACAGGGTGCGCAAGAGACCCAGTACTTC.

The rearrangement joins TRBV2 to TRBJ2-7; the D gene is possibly TRBD1 (5 bases). Germline CDR1 and CDR2: SNHLY and FYNNEI. CDR3 length: 14 amino acids. V was cut by 2 bases and J by 1 base, with 9 bases left in between. The CDR3 spells CASSESAGSYEQYF. As DNA, the CDR3 is TGTGCCAGCAGTGAATCGGCAGGGTCCTACGAGCAGTACTTC.

This chain uses TRBV4-1 with TRBJ1-5; 7 nucleotides align to TRBD1. Germline-derived CDR1 and CDR2 are MGHRA and YSYEKL. V was clipped by 4 bases and J by 4 bases; unmatched bases: 7. The CDR3 consists of 15 residues. The CDR3 region is CASSPSTGLNQPQHF. Written as DNA, the CDR3 is TGCGCCAGCAGCCCTTCGACAGGGTTGAATCAGCCCCAGCATTTT.

Concerning this clonotype: No conserved phenylalanine or tryptophan ends this CDR3, so it is likely a read error. This chain connects TRBV5-1 to TRBJ2-2; D perhaps matches TRBD2 (5 bases). Trimming removed 4 bases at V and 2 bases at J, with 15 bases between. This CDR3 spans 16 amino acids. CDR1 and CDR2 (germline): SGHRS, YFSETQ. The DNA of the CDR3 is TGCGCCAGCAGCGCCTCCGGGAACCCCAACACCGGGGAGCTGTTTCTT. The encoded protein is CASSASGNPNTGELFL.

The V call is TRBV20-1, the J call TRBJ1-5; unclear D gene. CDR3 length: 12 residues. Germline V gene lookup returns CDR1 DFQATT and CDR2 SNEGSKA (reference sequence). The V and J ends lost 0 bases and 4 bases respectively, with 4 bases between them. CDR3: CSARDGNQPQHF. The CDR3 nucleotides are TGCAGTGCTAGAGACGGGAATCAGCCCCAGCATTTT.

This clonotype has at least ten counts. The V gene is TRBV19, the J gene TRBJ1-5; D gene uncertain. Germline assignment: CDR1 LNHDA and CDR2 SQIVND (reference sequence). The CDR3 covers 13 residues. V was shortened by 5 bases and J by 6 bases, with 11 bases between the two germline ends. The CDR3 coding sequence is TGTGCCAGTAGTTTTAGGTTCTTTCAGCCCCAGCATTTT. This sequence encodes CASSFRFFQPQHF.

This clonotype was detected ten times or more. This chain uses TRBV27 with TRBJ2-7; no reliable D call. The V gene lost 6 bases and the J gene lost 4 bases, with 13 bases spanning the gap. The germline V gene has CDR1 MNHEY and CDR2 SMNVEV (reference sequence). This CDR3 comprises 13 residues. CDR3 region: CASRPLSGYEQYF. For the CDR3, the DNA is TGTGCCAGCAGACCCCTTTCCGGGTACGAGCAGTACTTC.